The clone carrying this T cell receptor beta chain was recorded a few times. This sample was taken from a study of patients and donors after allogeneic stem cell transplantation. TCRdb fed the RT-PCR reads into MiXCR, producing one record per CDR3 protein. Here the sample spans roughly 940,000 distinct CDR3 sequences, roughly 18% being singletons. CDR3 length: 15 residues. Germline lookup yields CDR1 SGHRS and CDR2 YFSETQ. The ends were cut back, 0 bases at V and 3 bases at J, with 9 bases in the middle. The sequence was obtained from a human donor who was either an allogeneic HSCT recipient or a stem cell or donor lymphocyte infusion donor (not recorded which). It is not recorded whose cells these are; they may come from a transplant donor. Sequencing input: blood, either unsorted or a sorted T cell fraction (not recorded which). The chain joins TRBV5-1 to TRBJ2-2; D is unclear. Written as DNA, the CDR3 is TGCGCCAGCAGCTTGGCCGCCTTACACACCGGGGAGCTGTTTTTT. Amino acid sequence: CASSLAALHTGELFF.